The clone carrying this T cell receptor (beta chain) was detected many times. Researchers took RNA transcripts and amplified the TCR beta CDR3 regions from them. HTBI primers were employed in a first-round RT-PCR of the TCR CDR3. TCRdb re-called the multiplex PCR reads through MiXCR, storing one row per CDR3 protein. The table records some 600,000 distinct CDR3 sequences, 14% of them present only once. The entry originates in a study of T cells in Graves' hyperthyroidism and ophthalmopathy. Every diagnosis used clinical symptoms, serum thyroxine and TRAb, thyroid ultrasound and orbital computed tomography. V was shortened by 5 bases and J by 0 bases, with 9 bases between the two germline ends. The germline gives CDR1 SGHRS, CDR2 YFSETQ. This CDR3 is built from 14 residues.

The chain couples TRBV5-1 to TRBJ1-3; D remains ambiguous. The sequence came from a woman aged 25-40 years with Graves' hyperthyroidism that later progressed to Graves' ophthalmopathy. Specimen: blood. The CDR3 region is CASSSSFSGNTIYF. The DNA of the CDR3 is TGCGCCAGCAGTAGTAGCTTCTCTGGAAACACCATATATTTT.